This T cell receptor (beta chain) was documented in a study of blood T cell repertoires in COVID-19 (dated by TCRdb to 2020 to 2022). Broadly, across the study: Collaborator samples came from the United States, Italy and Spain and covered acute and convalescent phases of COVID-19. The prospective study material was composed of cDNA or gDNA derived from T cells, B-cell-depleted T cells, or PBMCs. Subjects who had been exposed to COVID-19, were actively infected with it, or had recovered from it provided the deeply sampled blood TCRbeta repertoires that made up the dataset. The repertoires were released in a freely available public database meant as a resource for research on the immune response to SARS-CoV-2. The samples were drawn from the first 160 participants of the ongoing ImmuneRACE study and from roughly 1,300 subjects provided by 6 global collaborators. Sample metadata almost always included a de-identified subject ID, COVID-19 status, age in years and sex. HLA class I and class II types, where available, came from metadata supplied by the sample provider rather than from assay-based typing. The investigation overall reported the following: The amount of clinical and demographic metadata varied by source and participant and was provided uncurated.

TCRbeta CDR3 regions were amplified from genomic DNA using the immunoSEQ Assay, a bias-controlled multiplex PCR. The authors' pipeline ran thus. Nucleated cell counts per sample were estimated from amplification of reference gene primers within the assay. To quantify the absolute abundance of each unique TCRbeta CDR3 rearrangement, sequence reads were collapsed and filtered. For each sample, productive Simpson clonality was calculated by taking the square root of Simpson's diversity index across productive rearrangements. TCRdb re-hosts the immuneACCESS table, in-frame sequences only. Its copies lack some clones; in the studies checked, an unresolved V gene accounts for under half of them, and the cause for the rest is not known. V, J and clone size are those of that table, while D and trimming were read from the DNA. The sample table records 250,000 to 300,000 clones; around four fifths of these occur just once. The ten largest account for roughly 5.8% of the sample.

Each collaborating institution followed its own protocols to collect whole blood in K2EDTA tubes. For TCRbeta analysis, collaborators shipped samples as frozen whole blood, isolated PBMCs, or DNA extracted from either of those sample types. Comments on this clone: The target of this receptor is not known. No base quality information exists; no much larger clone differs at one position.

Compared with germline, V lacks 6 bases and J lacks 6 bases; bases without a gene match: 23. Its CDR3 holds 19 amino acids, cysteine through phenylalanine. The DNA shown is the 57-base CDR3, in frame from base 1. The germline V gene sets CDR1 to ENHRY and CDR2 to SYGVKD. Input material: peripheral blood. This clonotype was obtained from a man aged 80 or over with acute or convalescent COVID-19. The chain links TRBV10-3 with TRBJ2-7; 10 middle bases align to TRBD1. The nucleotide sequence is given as TGTGCCATCAGCTATACCAGGGGGGACAGGGGCCCGCCAGGTTCCGAGCAGTACTTC. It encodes CAISYTRGDRGPPGSEQYF.